Listed here are 32 T cell receptor beta chains from one sample, sequenced in a study of blood T cell repertoires in COVID-19. TCRdb's copy holds only in-frame clones and misses some; the assay was immunoSEQ multiplex PCR. The data contain hundreds of thousands of clones, approximately 90% of them singletons. Sequencing used peripheral blood. The receptors were sampled from a woman aged 30 to 39 with active or convalescent COVID-19.

This rearrangement joins TRBV5-6 to TRBJ2-7, with a tentative D call TRBD2 (5 bases). Germline CDR1 SGHDT, CDR2 YYEEEE. Trimming removed 0 bases from V and 5 bases from J, with 18 bases in between. CDR3 length: 16 residues. The CDR3 region has the DNA TGTGCCAGCAGCTTGGGTTCTGGACTCGGTATCCACGAGCAGTACTTC. It translates to CASSLGSGLGIHEQYF.

The rearrangement uses TRBV5-6 and TRBJ1-2; 7 positions agree with TRBD1. The germline gives CDR1 SGHDT, CDR2 YYEEEE. Trimming cost V 4 bases and J 7 bases; bases outside gene matches: 7. The CDR3 extends over 13 amino acids. CDR3 sequence reads: CASSIQGGGGYTF. In nucleotides, the CDR3 is TGTGCCAGCAGCATTCAGGGGGGCGGTGGCTACACCTTC. The full variable domain, in which reference TRBV5-6 and TRBJ1-2 provide the parts outside the CDR3, is DAGVTQSPTHLIKTRGQQVTLRCSPKSGHDTVSWYQQALGQGPQFIFQYYEEEERQRGNFPDRFSGHQFPNYSSELNVNALLLGDSALYLCASSIQGGGGYTFGSGTRLTVV.

The CDR3 here is CASSERDNTEAFF. CDR3 DNA: TGTGCCAGCAGTGAACGGGATAACACTGAAGCTTTCTTT. This chain connects TRBV6-1 to TRBJ1-1; D is undetermined. CDR1 is MNHNS and CDR2 is SASEGT in the germline V gene. The V and J ends lost 2 bases and 2 bases respectively, with 6 bases between them. The CDR3 contains 13 residues.

V usage is TRBV4-1 and J usage is TRBJ2-3, with 11 bases fitting TRBD1. Germline lookup yields CDR1 MGHRA and CDR2 YSYEKL. Trimming at V came to 3 bases and at J to 2 bases, leaving 10 bases not matched to a gene. This CDR3 contains 18 residues. CDR3 bases: TGCGCCAGCAGCCATGCCCGGGACAGGGGGGGGACCACAGATACGCAGTATTTT. Residues: CASSHARDRGGTTDTQYF.

This chain connects TRBV6-1 to TRBJ1-5; TRBD1 might be the D (6 bases). CDR3 length: 16 residues. Germline loops: CDR1 MNHNS, CDR2 SASEGT. V lost 2 bases and J lost 6, with 17 bases in between. CDR3 bases: TGTGCCAGCAGTGAACTGGGACAAGGGGGTACTCAGCCCCAGCATTTT. Its translation: CASSELGQGGTQPQHF.

The genes are TRBV5-1 and TRBJ2-7; 8 positions agree with TRBD1. Looked up from germline, CDR1 is SGHRS and CDR2 is YFSETQ. CDR3 length equals 15 residues. V trimming: 4 bases; J trimming: 5 bases; junction bases outside the gene matches: 11. The CDR3 region has the DNA TGCGCCAGCAGCACCTCAGGGGGCCTTTTCGACGAGCAGTACTTC. It specifies CASSTSGGLFDEQYF.

The sample holds one count of this clone. The chain uses TRBV10-3 and TRBJ1-1; maybe TRBD1 (6 bases). The ends were cut back, 0 bases at V and 2 bases at J, with 10 bases in the middle. This CDR3 has 15 residues. Germline assignment: CDR1 ENHRY and CDR2 SYGVKD. The CDR3 loop reads CAISESGQLNTEAFF. Written as DNA, the CDR3 is TGTGCCATCAGTGAGTCCGGACAGCTCAACACTGAAGCTTTCTTT.

This chain joins TRBV18 and TRBJ2-3; a possible D gene is TRBD1 (6 bases). Germline V gene sequence: CDR1 KGHSH, CDR2 LQKENI. The CDR3 loop spans 17 amino acids. The V gene lost 1 base and the J gene lost 6 bases, with 20 bases spanning the gap. As DNA, the CDR3 is TGTGCCAGCTCACCACGGGGGACAACTATCGTCGGGGATACGCAGTATTTT. It yields the protein CASSPRGTTIVGDTQYF.

This chain joins TRBV11-2 and TRBJ1-2; tentatively, D is TRBD1 (5 bases). CDR1 is SGHAT and CDR2 is FQNNGV in the germline V gene. V shed 1 base and J shed 6 bases, with 15 bases lying between them. This CDR3 spans 15 amino acids. The CDR3 nucleotides are TGTGCCAGCAGCTTAGGGGGGGGACTGGGAAATGGCTACACCTTC. Protein: CASSLGGGLGNGYTF.

The V call is TRBV6-6, the J call TRBJ2-1; TRBD1 matches at 10 bases. The CDR3 runs 19 residues. V shed 5 bases and J 7 bases; nucleotides not matched to a gene: 20. Germline values: CDR1 MNHNY, CDR2 SVGAGI (reference sequence). This chain's CDR3 is CASSHRDRGLKYLLNEQFF. Here the CDR3 DNA reads TGTGCCAGCAGTCACCGGGACAGGGGACTAAAATACTTACTTAATGAGCAGTTCTTC.

The chain carries TRBV19 and TRBJ2-5; 13 nucleotides align to TRBD2. This CDR3 is 15 amino acids long. Losses at the gene ends were 4 bases for V and 5 bases for J; bases not matched to a gene: 4. Germline V gene lookup returns CDR1 LNHDA and CDR2 SQIVND (reference sequence). Here the CDR3 DNA reads TGTGCCAGTAGTAAACTAGCGGGGGGGCCGGAGACCCAGTACTTC. This sequence encodes CASSKLAGGPETQYF.

The V gene is TRBV5-5, the J gene TRBJ2-7; D uncertain. Per germline, CDR1 SGHKS and CDR2 YYEKEE (reference sequence). V gave up 0 bases and J gave up 0 bases, with 10 bases separating them. The CDR3 runs to 15 residues. The DNA for the CDR3 is TGTGCCAGCAGCTTGGAAGCCTTGGTCTCCTACGAGCAGTACTTC. Its translation: CASSLEALVSYEQYF.

V usage is TRBV30 and J usage is TRBJ1-1; D unresolved. Germline CDR1 is GTSNPN and CDR2 is SVGIG (reference sequence). V gave up 2 bases and J gave up 3 bases, with 13 bases separating them. CDR3 length: 14 amino acids. The CDR3, as DNA: TGTGCCTGGAGTCGCGGGCGCTTGGACACTGAAGCTTTCTTT. Protein sequence: CAWSRGRLDTEAFF.

The chain links TRBV7-8 to TRBJ2-7, with TRBD1 matching 9 bases. The germline V gene encodes CDR1 SGHVS and CDR2 FQNEAQ. This CDR3 has 15 amino acids. Losses at the gene ends were 2 bases for V and 1 base for J; bases not matched to a gene: 3. The CDR3: CASSLTGTGSYEQYF. The CDR3, as DNA: TGTGCCAGCAGCTTAACCGGGACAGGGTCCTACGAGCAGTACTTC.

The rearrangement uses TRBV5-1 and TRBJ2-1; D possibly corresponds to TRBD1 (6 bases). The CDR3 runs 17 residues. The V end was cut by 0 bases, the J end by 0 bases, with 13 bases between. The germline gives CDR1 SGHRS, CDR2 YFSETQ. The CDR3: CASSLDNRARSYNEQFF. CDR3 DNA sequence: TGCGCCAGCAGCTTGGATAACAGGGCCCGCTCCTACAATGAGCAGTTCTTC. The variable domain in full, with the rest retrieved from reference TRBV5-1 and TRBJ2-1, is KAGVTQTPRYLIKTRGQQVTLSCSPISGHRSVSWYQQTPGQGLQFLFEYFSETQRNKGNFPGRFSGRQFSNSRSEMNVSTLELGDSALYLCASSLDNRARSYNEQFFGPGTRLTVL.

This chain joins TRBV19 and TRBJ1-3, with TRBD1 as a possible D gene (6 bases). The CDR3 runs to 15 residues. Germline V CDR1 and CDR2: LNHDA, SQIVND (reference sequence). V dropped 5 bases and J dropped 1 base, with 12 bases sitting between them. The CDR3 is CASSPRDTSGNTIYF. The CDR3 bases are TGTGCCAGTAGTCCCCGGGACACTTCTGGAAACACCATATATTTT.

The V call is TRBV27, the J call TRBJ1-1; tentatively, D is TRBD1 (6 bases). The CDR3 has 15 residues. Germline V gene sequence: CDR1 MNHEY, CDR2 SMNVEV (reference sequence). V dropped 1 base and J dropped 3 bases, with 12 bases sitting between them. CDR3 sequence (DNA): TGTGCCAGCAGTTTATTCGGGGGGCTGGACACTGAAGCTTTCTTT. Translated, it gives CASSLFGGLDTEAFF.

This clone was detected once. The V call is TRBV6-1, the J call TRBJ1-2; no reliable D call. CDR1 and CDR2 (germline): MNHNS, SASEGT. V lost 3 bases and J 0 bases, leaving 8 bases between the germline ends. This CDR3 contains 14 residues. The CDR3 protein is CASSDPLANYGYTF. CDR3 in DNA: TGTGCCAGCAGTGACCCGCTAGCTAACTATGGCTACACCTTC.

About this clone itself: The germline gene is not matched at one end of the junction; a read error may be the cause. The chain recombines TRBV2 with TRBJ2-7, with D perhaps TRBD1 (6 bases). CDR3 length: 15 residues. Germline-derived CDR1 and CDR2 are SNHLY and FYNNEI. The CDR3 nucleotides read TGTGCCAGCAGGGAAGGACGTGGGGGCAGCTACGAGCAGTACTTC. Amino acids: CASREGRGGSYEQYF.

This clone has just a few counts. This sequence joins TRBV2 and TRBJ1-3; the match to TRBD1 covers 7 bases. CDR1 SNHLY and CDR2 FYNNEI come from the germline V gene. The CDR3 is 15 residues long. Trimming removed 4 bases from V and 4 bases from J; junction bases left unmatched: 7. CDR3 coding DNA: TGTGCCAGCAGTGGGACAGGTTGGGGAGGAAACACCATATATTTT. Protein product: CASSGTGWGGNTIYF.

This clone was seen just once. The J gene is TRBJ1-1, the V gene TRBV2, with 7 bases that match TRBD1. Trimming took 1 base from V and 8 from J; bases not matched to a gene: 1. This CDR3 is 12 amino acids long. The germline V gene encodes CDR1 SNHLY and CDR2 FYNNEI. Here the CDR3 reads CASSEGGQEAFF. The CDR3 bases are TGTGCCAGCAGTGAAGGGGGACAGGAAGCTTTCTTT.

The chain employs TRBV30 and TRBJ2-3, with 10 bases aligning to TRBD2. The CDR3 sequence is 12 residues long. Germline-derived CDR1 and CDR2 are GTSNPN and SVGIG (reference sequence). V trimming: 5 bases; J trimming: 8 bases; junction bases outside the gene matches: 4. The CDR3: CAWGIAGGTQYF. The CDR3 DNA is TGTGCCTGGGGGATAGCGGGGGGTACGCAGTATTTT.

The chain joins TRBV29-1 to TRBJ1-4; D gene ambiguous. Trimming took off 3 bases at V and 7 bases at J, with 15 bases between the two ends. Germline assignment: CDR1 SQVTM and CDR2 ANQGSEA. The CDR3 loop spans 14 amino acids. The DNA of the CDR3 is TGCAGCGTTGAGGAGGGCTATGGATCTGAAAAACTGTTTTTT. Its translation: CSVEEGYGSEKLFF.

On this clone itself: This specimen includes other DNA sequences encoding the same CDR3. CDR3 loop: CASSPQGNEQFF. In nucleotides, the CDR3 is TGTGCCAGCTCACCTCAGGGCAATGAGCAGTTCTTC. The genes are TRBV18 and TRBJ2-1, with D tentatively TRBD1 (5 bases). Germline assignment: CDR1 KGHSH and CDR2 LQKENI. V was pared by 3 bases and J by 6 bases, with 6 bases between. The CDR3 is 12 residues long.

This chain connects TRBV2 to TRBJ1-2; no definite D call. The CDR3 totals 15 residues. Germline V lookup: CDR1 SNHLY, CDR2 FYNNEI. The ends were cut back, 0 bases at V and 0 bases at J, with 8 bases in the middle. The CDR3 DNA reads TGTGCCAGCAGTGAAGCACCAGGCCCTAACTATGGCTACACCTTC. The encoded protein is CASSEAPGPNYGYTF.

This rearrangement joins TRBV12-5 to TRBJ1-1; the match to TRBD1 covers 7 bases. The V gene end was trimmed by 6 bases and the J gene end by 3 bases; junction bases not matched to a gene: 10. In germline, CDR1 is LGHNT, CDR2 FRNRAP. The CDR3 spans 15 residues. The DNA of the CDR3 is TGTGCTAGTGGGCACAGCGAGGGGGCGGACACTGAAGCTTTCTTT. This codes for CASGHSEGADTEAFF.

CDR3 nucleotides: TGTGCCAGCAGTTCCACGCCGCAGGCGCGTACAGATACGCAGTATTTT. Amino acid sequence: CASSSTPQARTDTQYF. The chain couples TRBV6-5 to TRBJ2-3; D is undetermined. This CDR3 is 16 amino acids long. Germline CDR1 reads MNHEY; CDR2 reads SVGAGI. Trimming took 4 bases from V and 3 from J, leaving 17 bases between them.

V usage is TRBV29-1 and J usage is TRBJ1-1; D is undetermined. This CDR3 is 13 amino acids long. The V gene's germline CDR1 is SQVTM and CDR2 ANQGSEA. Deletions cut 0 bases from V and 7 bases from J, with 12 bases between. The CDR3 here is CSVEDRSPVEAFF. The CDR3 DNA follows: TGCAGCGTTGAAGATAGAAGTCCGGTTGAAGCTTTCTTT.

The rearrangement links TRBV18 to TRBJ2-1; D unresolved. This CDR3 is built from 13 residues. Deletions cut 3 bases from V and 8 bases from J, with 11 bases between. CDR1 is KGHSH, CDR2 LQKENI, per germline. DNA of the CDR3: TGTGCCAGCTCACCGCTTGGGCGCGATGAGCAGTTCTTC. It translates to CASSPLGRDEQFF.

The chain combines TRBV28 with TRBJ2-3; a possible D gene is TRBD1 (6 bases). Germline V lookup: CDR1 MDHEN, CDR2 SYDVKM. The CDR3 has 15 amino acids. V gave up 8 bases and J gave up 6 bases, with 21 bases separating them. The CDR3, as DNA: TGTGCCAGCTCCTCGGTATCAGGGGCCGTGGATACGCAGTATTTT. Translated, it gives CASSSVSGAVDTQYF. The full variable domain, completed using reference TRBV28 and TRBJ2-3, is DVKVTQSSRYLVKRTGEKVFLECVQDMDHENMFWYRQDPGLGLRLIYFSYDVKMKEKGDIPEGYSVSREKKERFSLILESASTNQTSMYLCASSSVSGAVDTQYFGPGTRLTVL.

The chain combines TRBV2 with TRBJ2-7; 7 nucleotides align to TRBD2. The germline V gene encodes CDR1 SNHLY and CDR2 FYNNEI. The CDR3 length is 19 residues. Losses at the gene ends were 4 bases for V and 2 bases for J; bases not matched to a gene: 20. CDR3 sequence (DNA): TGTGCCAGCAGTGGATGGTGGGAGGGCTGGGCCTGGGATGCCTACGAGCAGTACTTC. This codes for CASSGWWEGWAWDAYEQYF. The full variable domain, rest sourced from reference TRBV2 and TRBJ2-7, is EPEVTQTPSHQVTQMGQEVILRCVPISNHLYFYWYRQILGQKVEFLVSFYNNEISEKSEIFDDQFSVERPDGSNFTLKIRSTKLEDSAMYFCASSGWWEGWAWDAYEQYFGPGTRLTVT.

The J gene is TRBJ1-1, the V gene TRBV7-2, with a possible D match to TRBD1 (5 bases). The V gene lost 0 bases and the J gene lost 1 base, with 6 bases spanning the gap. Germline V gene data show CDR1 as SGHTA and CDR2 as FQGNSA. This CDR3 has 14 amino acids. CDR3 DNA: TGTGCCAGCAGCTTAGCGGGGGGGAACACTGAAGCTTTCTTT. This sequence encodes CASSLAGGNTEAFF.